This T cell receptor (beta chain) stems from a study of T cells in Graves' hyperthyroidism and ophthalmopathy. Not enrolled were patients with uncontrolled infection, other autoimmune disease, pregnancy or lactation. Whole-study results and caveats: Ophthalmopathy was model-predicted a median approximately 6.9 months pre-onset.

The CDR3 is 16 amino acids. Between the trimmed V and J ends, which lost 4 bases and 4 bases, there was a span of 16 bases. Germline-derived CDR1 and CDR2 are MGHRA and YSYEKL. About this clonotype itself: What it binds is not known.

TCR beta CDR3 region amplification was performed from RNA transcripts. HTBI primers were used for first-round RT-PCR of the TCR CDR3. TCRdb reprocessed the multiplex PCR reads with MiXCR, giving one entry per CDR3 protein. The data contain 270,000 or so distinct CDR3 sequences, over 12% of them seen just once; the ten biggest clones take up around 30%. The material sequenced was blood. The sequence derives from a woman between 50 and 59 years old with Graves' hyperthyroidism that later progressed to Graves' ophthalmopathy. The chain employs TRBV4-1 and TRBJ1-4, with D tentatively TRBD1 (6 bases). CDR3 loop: CASSRLWGPLNEKLFF. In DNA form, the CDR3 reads TGCGCCAGCAGCCGACTCTGGGGGCCTCTTAATGAAAAACTGTTTTTT.